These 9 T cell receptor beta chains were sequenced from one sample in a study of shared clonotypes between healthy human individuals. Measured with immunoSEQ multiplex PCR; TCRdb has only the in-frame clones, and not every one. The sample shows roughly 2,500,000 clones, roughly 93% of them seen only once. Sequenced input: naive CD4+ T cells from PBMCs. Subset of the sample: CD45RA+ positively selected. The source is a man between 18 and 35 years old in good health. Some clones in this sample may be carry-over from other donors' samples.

CDR3 in amino acids: CASQQGSGGTEAFF. The CDR3, as DNA: TGTGCCAGCCAACAGGGGTCGGGGGGCACTGAAGCTTTCTTT. The chain links TRBV19 to TRBJ1-1, with TRBD1 identical over 7 bases. This CDR3 is 14 amino acids long. Germline CDR1 LNHDA, CDR2 SQIVND (reference sequence). The ends lost 9 bases at V and 4 bases at J; junction bases unmatched: 11.

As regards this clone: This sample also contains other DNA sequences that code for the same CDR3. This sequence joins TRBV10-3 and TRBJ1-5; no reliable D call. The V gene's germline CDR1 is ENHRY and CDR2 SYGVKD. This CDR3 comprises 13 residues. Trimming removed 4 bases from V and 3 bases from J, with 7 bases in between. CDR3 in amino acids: CAISVRVNQPQHF. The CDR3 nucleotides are TGTGCCATCAGTGTCAGAGTCAATCAGCCCCAGCATTTT.

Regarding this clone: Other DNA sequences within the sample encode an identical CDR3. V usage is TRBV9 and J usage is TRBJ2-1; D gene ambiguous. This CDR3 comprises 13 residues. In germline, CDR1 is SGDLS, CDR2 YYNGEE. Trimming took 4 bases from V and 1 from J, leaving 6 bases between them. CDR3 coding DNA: TGTGCCAGCAGCCTTTCTTCCTACAATGAGCAGTTCTTC. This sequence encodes CASSLSSYNEQFF.

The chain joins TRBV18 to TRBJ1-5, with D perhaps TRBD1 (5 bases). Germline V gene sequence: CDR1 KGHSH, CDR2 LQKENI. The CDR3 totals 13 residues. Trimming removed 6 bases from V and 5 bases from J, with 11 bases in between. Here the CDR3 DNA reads TGTGCCAGCTCGCTCGGGGCTCATCAGCCCCAGCATTTT. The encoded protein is CASSLGAHQPQHF.

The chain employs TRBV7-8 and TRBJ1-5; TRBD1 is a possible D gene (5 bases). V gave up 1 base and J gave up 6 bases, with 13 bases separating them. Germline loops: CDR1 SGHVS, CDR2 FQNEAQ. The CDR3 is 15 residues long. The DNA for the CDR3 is TGTGCCAGCAGCTTAGTGTCAGGGTCCAGTCAGCCCCAGCATTTT. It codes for CASSLVSGSSQPQHF.

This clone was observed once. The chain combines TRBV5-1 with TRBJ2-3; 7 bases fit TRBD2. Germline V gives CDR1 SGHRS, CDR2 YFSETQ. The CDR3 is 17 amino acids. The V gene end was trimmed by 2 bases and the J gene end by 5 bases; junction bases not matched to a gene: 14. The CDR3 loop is CASSFFVAGVRGDTQYF. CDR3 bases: TGCGCCAGCAGCTTTTTCGTCGCGGGAGTAAGAGGAGATACGCAGTATTTT.

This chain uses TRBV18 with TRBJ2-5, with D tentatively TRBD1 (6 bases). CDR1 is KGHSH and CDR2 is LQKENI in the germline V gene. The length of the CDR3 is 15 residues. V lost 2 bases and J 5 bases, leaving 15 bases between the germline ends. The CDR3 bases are TGTGCCAGCTCACCAGGTTGGGCAGGGGAGGAGACCCAGTACTTC. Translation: CASSPGWAGEETQYF.

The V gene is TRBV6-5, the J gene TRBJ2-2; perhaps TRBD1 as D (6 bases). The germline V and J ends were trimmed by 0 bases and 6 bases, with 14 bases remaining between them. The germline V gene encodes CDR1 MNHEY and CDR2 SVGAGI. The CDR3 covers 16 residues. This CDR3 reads CASSYSRQAQPGELFF. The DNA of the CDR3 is TGTGCCAGCAGTTACTCGAGACAGGCCCAGCCCGGGGAGCTGTTTTTT.

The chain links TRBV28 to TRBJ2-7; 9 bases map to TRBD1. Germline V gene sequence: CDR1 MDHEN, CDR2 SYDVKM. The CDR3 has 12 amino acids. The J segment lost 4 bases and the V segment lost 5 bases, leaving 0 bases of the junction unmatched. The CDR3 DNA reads TGTGCCAGCAGTGGACAGGGGTACGAGCAGTACTTC. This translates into CASSGQGYEQYF.